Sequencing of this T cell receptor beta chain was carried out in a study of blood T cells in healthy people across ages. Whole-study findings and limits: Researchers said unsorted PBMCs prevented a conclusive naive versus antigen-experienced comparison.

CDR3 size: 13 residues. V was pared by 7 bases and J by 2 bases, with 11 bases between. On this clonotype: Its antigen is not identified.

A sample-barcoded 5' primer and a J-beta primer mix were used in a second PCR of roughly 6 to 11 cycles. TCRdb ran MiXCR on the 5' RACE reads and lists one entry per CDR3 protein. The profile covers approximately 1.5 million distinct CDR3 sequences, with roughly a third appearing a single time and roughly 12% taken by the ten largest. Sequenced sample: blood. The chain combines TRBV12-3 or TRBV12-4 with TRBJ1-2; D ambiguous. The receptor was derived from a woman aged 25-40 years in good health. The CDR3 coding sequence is TGTGCCAGCACCTGGGGAGGGAACTATGGCTACACCTTC. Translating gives CASTWGGNYGYTF.